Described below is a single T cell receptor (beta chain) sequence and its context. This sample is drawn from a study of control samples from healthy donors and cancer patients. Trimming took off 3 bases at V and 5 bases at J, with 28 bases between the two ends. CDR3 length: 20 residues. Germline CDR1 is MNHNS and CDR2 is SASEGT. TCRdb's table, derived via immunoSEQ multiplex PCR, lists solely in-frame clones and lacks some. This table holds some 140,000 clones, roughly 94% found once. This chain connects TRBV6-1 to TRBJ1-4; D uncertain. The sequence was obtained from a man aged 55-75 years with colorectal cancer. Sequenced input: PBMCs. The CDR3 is CASSDLRRWPRRLENEKLFF. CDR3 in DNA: TGTGCCAGCAGTGACTTAAGAAGGTGGCCAAGACGGCTCGAAAATGAAAAACTGTTTTTT.